These T cell receptor beta chains were read from a single sample in a study of T cells in Graves' hyperthyroidism and ophthalmopathy. TCRdb re-called the multiplex PCR reads with MiXCR, one entry per CDR3 protein. The sample includes about 480,000 distinct CDR3 sequences, approximately 25% seen only once; the top ten take around 11%. The specimen sequenced was blood. The source is a woman in her 30s with Graves' ophthalmopathy. Both conserved end residues are part of each CDR3. Fields, in order: clone size, V gene, J gene, D gene, CDR3 DNA, CDR3 protein. D genes are given only for firm matches. Clone size is not always given. Where it is, it says once, few, many or a class for expanded clones.

NA	TRBV12-3/TRBV12-4	TRBJ1-2	TRBD1	TGTGCCAGCAGCGAACAGGGGGCGCCCGGCTACACCTTC	CASSEQGAPGYTF
NA	TRBV18	TRBJ2-7	NA	TGTGCCAGCTCACCGAACGGACTGGGCGAGCAGTACTTC	CASSPNGLGEQYF
many	TRBV6-5	TRBJ2-5	TRBD1	TGTGCCAGCAGCAAGGACAGGGATGGAGAGACCCAGTACTTC	CASSKDRDGETQYF
many	TRBV7-2	TRBJ1-1	NA	TGTGCCAGCAGCCCTTGGATGAACACTGAAGCTTTCTTT	CASSPWMNTEAFF
many	TRBV3-1	TRBJ1-5	NA	TGTGCCAGCAGCCAAGAGGCAGGGGGCAATCAGCCCCAGCATTTT	CASSQEAGGNQPQHF
NA	TRBV6-2/TRBV6-3	TRBJ2-4	NA	TGTGCCAGCAGTTACTCTCCGGGTTTAGCCAAAAACATTCAGTACTTC	CASSYSPGLAKNIQYF
many	TRBV27	TRBJ2-2	NA	TGTGCCAGCAGTTTATTTACGGCGAACACCGGGGAGCTGTTTTTT	CASSLFTANTGELFF
NA	TRBV15	TRBJ1-2	NA	TGTGCCACCAGCACTGAATACTATGGCTACACCTTC	CATSTEYYGYTF
few	TRBV10-3	TRBJ1-5	NA	TGTGCCACCCGTGTGACAGAAGATCAGCCCCAGCATTTT	CATRVTEDQPQHF
NA	TRBV19	TRBJ1-1	NA	TGTGCCAGTAGTATAGTGGGTTACACTGAAGCTTTCTTT	CASSIVGYTEAFF
few	TRBV7-9	TRBJ1-5	NA	TGTGCCAGCAGCAAGGGGGGTTTCAGCCAGCCCCAGCATTTT	CASSKGGFSQPQHF
many	TRBV28	TRBJ2-7	NA	TGTGCCAGCACCTTCCTCAGCGGGCTGGGTGAGCAGTACTTC	CASTFLSGLGEQYF
NA	TRBV6-4	TRBJ2-5	TRBD2	TGTGCCAGCACTAGCGGGAGCGGTTGGGGGCAAGAGACCCAGTACTTC	CASTSGSGWGQETQYF
NA	TRBV7-2	TRBJ1-1	TRBD1	TGTGCCAGCAGCATTCCGGGACAGGGGGTTGGGGCTTTCTTT	CASSIPGQGVGAFF
NA	TRBV7-9	TRBJ2-7	NA	TGTGCCAGCAGCCAACCAGACGGTTACGAGCTGTACTTC	CASSQPDGYELYF
NA	TRBV28	TRBJ1-2	NA	TGTGCCAGCAGTTTGAGATATGACGGCTACACCTTC	CASSLRYDGYTF
many	TRBV7-2	TRBJ1-2	TRBD1	TGTGCCAGCAGCACCTTAGGGACAGGAGGCTATGGCTACACCTTC	CASSTLGTGGYGYTF
many	TRBV11-2	TRBJ2-7	TRBD1	TGTGCCAGCAGCTACGGGACAGAGATCTACGAGCAGTACTTC	CASSYGTEIYEQYF
NA	TRBV6-1	TRBJ1-6	NA	TGTGCCAGCGGTGAACTGGGGAAGGGTTCACCCCTCCACTTT	CASGELGKGSPLHF
many	TRBV2	TRBJ2-4	NA	TGTGCCAGCAGTGAAAATCGGGATCCAGCCAAAAACATTCAGTACTTC	CASSENRDPAKNIQYF
few	TRBV12-3/TRBV12-4	TRBJ1-2	TRBD1	TGTGCCAGCGGGACAGGGGGGTCGTATACCTTC	CASGTGGSYTF
NA	TRBV6-1	TRBJ1-1	NA	TGTGCCAGCACAAGGGGCCTGCCCCTTATGAACACTGAAACTTTCTTT	CASTRGLPLMNTETFF
NA	TRBV27	TRBJ2-7	TRBD1	TGTGCCAGCATCGGACAGGGGGACGAGCAGTACTTC	CASIGQGDEQYF
many	TRBV20-1	TRBJ2-5	NA	TGCAGTGCAGCCCTGGGAGGAGAGACCCAGTACTTC	CSAALGGETQYF
many	TRBV20-1	TRBJ1-1	NA	TGCAGTGCTAGAGGGGCAGGGTTGGGTCGAGGCACTGAAGCTTTCTTT	CSARGAGLGRGTEAFF
many	TRBV2	TRBJ1-5	TRBD1	TGTGCCAGCAGTGAATCGAGGGACAGGGACGATCAGCCCCAGCATTTT	CASSESRDRDDQPQHF
many	TRBV15	TRBJ1-1	TRBD1	TGTGCCACGAAGCAGGGACAGGGATTCGCGGCTTTCTTT	CATKQGQGFAAFF
many	TRBV4-1	TRBJ2-2	NA	TGCGCCAGCAGCCAAGATAAAAATGGGGCCGGGGAGCTGTTTTTT	CASSQDKNGAGELFF
NA	TRBV9	TRBJ1-2	TRBD1	TGTGCCAGCAGCGCTTGGACAGGGGCCAACTATGGCTACACCTTC	CASSAWTGANYGYTF
many	TRBV7-2	TRBJ1-1	NA	TGTGCCAGCAGCGCGCAGCGTTACACTGAAGCTTTCTTT	CASSAQRYTEAFF
many	TRBV6-2/TRBV6-3	TRBJ2-7	NA	TGTGCCAGCAGACCCGCGGACGTAGCCTACGAGCAGTACTTC	CASRPADVAYEQYF
few	TRBV30	TRBJ2-5	TRBD2	TGTGCCCGGGGGGGGCGCAGGGAGACCCAGTACTTC	CARGGRRETQYF
many	TRBV30	TRBJ1-1	NA	TGTGCCTGGAGCCGCGTTGCCACTGAAGCTTTCTTT	CAWSRVATEAFF
NA	TRBV7-9	TRBJ2-7	NA	TGTGCCAGCAGCGGACAAACAGGGCCCTACGAGCAGTACTTC	CASSGQTGPYEQYF
many	TRBV9	TRBJ1-1	NA	TGTGCCAGCAGCGTAGGGCTGGGGGCGCAAGCTTTCTTT	CASSVGLGAQAFF
many	TRBV12-3/TRBV12-4	TRBJ2-7	NA	TGTGCCAGCAGTTTAAACAGGGACGAGCAGTACTTC	CASSLNRDEQYF
NA	TRBV6-2/TRBV6-3	TRBJ2-3	NA	TGTGCCAGTACTAGACCCGGGACAGATACGCAGTATTTT	CASTRPGTDTQYF
many	TRBV11-2	TRBJ2-2	TRBD2	TGTGCCAGCAGCTTATTGAGCGGGGGCACCGGGGAGCTGTTTTTT	CASSLLSGGTGELFF
many	TRBV10-3	TRBJ1-2	TRBD1	TGTGCCATCAGCACCGGACAGGGGCGAAACTATGGCTACACCTTC	CAISTGQGRNYGYTF
many	TRBV27	TRBJ1-5	TRBD1	TGTGCCAGCAGTTTGACAGGGAAAGGTCAGCCCCAGCATTTT	CASSLTGKGQPQHF
many	TRBV10-3	TRBJ1-5	NA	TGTGCCATCAGTATGGACGATAGCAATCAGCCCCAGCATTTT	CAISMDDSNQPQHF
many	TRBV6-5	TRBJ1-5	TRBD1	TGTGCCAGCAGTAGGGGCAGACAGGGGGCTGATCAGCCCCAGCATTTT	CASSRGRQGADQPQHF
NA	TRBV20-1	TRBJ1-3	NA	TGCAGTGCTCTAACGGTCTCTGGAAACACCATATATTTT	CSALTVSGNTIYF
many	TRBV6-1	TRBJ2-7	NA	TGTGCCAGCAGCGACCTCACAGTAACCTACGAGCAGTACTTC	CASSDLTVTYEQYF